Below are 18 T cell receptor beta chains sequenced from a single sample in a study of cytomegalovirus exposure and HLA in healthy donors. Both 60 Vbeta primers and 13 Jbeta primers went into the PCR. TCRdb keeps only in-frame clones here, not all; method: immunoSEQ multiplex PCR. The table lists 73,000 or so clones, around three quarters of them singletons. What was sequenced was PBMCs. These receptors all stem from a man aged 50 or older in good health and CMV-seronegative.

This chain connects TRBV10-1 to TRBJ2-5; 9 bases fit TRBD1. The CDR3 consists of 14 residues. V lost 6 bases and J lost 3; bases outside the gene matches: 5. Germline-derived CDR1 and CDR2 are WNHNN and SYGVQD (reference sequence). The CDR3 DNA is TGCGCCAGCAGCCTGGACAGGGGAGAAGAGACCCAGTACTTC. Translating gives CASSLDRGEETQYF.

The V call is TRBV5-6, the J call TRBJ2-7; TRBD2 is a possible D gene (7 bases). This CDR3 comprises 15 residues. V dropped 5 bases and J dropped 2 bases, with 17 bases sitting between them. Germline V gene data show CDR1 as SGHDT and CDR2 as YYEEEE. The CDR3 reads CASSRAGAKPYEQYF. Written as DNA, the CDR3 is TGTGCCAGCAGTCGGGCGGGGGCTAAACCCTACGAGCAGTACTTC. Using reference TRBV5-6 and TRBJ2-7 for the parts outside the CDR3, the full variable domain is DAGVTQSPTHLIKTRGQQVTLRCSPKSGHDTVSWYQQALGQGPQFIFQYYEEEERQRGNFPDRFSGHQFPNYSSELNVNALLLGDSALYLCASSRAGAKPYEQYFGPGTRLTVT.

The genes are TRBV5-4 and TRBJ1-6; TRBD1 agrees at 11 bases. The CDR3 sequence is 16 residues long. Germline loops: CDR1 SGHNT, CDR2 YYREEE (reference sequence). The V gene end was trimmed by 2 bases and the J gene end by 10 bases; junction bases not matched to a gene: 8. The CDR3 protein is CASSFRTGGSGSPLHF. The CDR3 DNA sequence: TGTGCCAGCAGCTTTAGGACAGGGGGCTCTGGGTCACCCCTCCACTTT.

The chain links TRBV15 to TRBJ2-3; 13 bases align to TRBD2. The germline CDR1 and CDR2 sequences are LNHNV and YYDKDF (reference sequence). The CDR3 length is 17 residues. V shed 3 bases, J shed 1 base, and the junction held 4 bases outside the gene matches. CDR3 region: CATSRFGTSGGTDTQYF. The CDR3 nucleotides are TGTGCCACCAGCAGGTTCGGGACTAGCGGGGGCACAGATACGCAGTATTTT.

This chain connects TRBV20-1 to TRBJ1-2; D unclear. V was shortened by 2 bases and J by 8 bases, with 9 bases between the two germline ends. The CDR3 consists of 11 residues. Germline CDR1 reads DFQATT; CDR2 reads SNEGSKA (reference sequence). The CDR3 is CSARNPHGYTF. The CDR3 DNA follows: TGCAGTGCTAGAAACCCACACGGCTACACCTTC.

The chain recombines TRBV28 with TRBJ1-5; a weak D match, TRBD1 (5 bases). The ends were cut back, 7 bases at V and 0 bases at J, with 13 bases in the middle. Germline V gives CDR1 MDHEN, CDR2 SYDVKM. This CDR3 has 15 amino acids. The CDR3 nucleotides are TGTGCCAGCATCTACGGGACTGATAGCAATCAGCCCCAGCATTTT. Protein product: CASIYGTDSNQPQHF.

The V call is TRBV30, the J call TRBJ2-3, with D possibly being TRBD1 (6 bases). V gave up 4 bases and J gave up 1 base, with 12 bases separating them. This CDR3 has 14 residues. Looked up from germline, CDR1 is GTSNPN and CDR2 is SVGIG (reference sequence). CDR3 sequence (DNA): TGTGCCTGGACCTACAGGGTGCGCACAGATACGCAGTATTTT. It codes for CAWTYRVRTDTQYF.

The rearrangement links TRBV27 to TRBJ1-2; D unclear. The CDR3 runs 16 residues. The V end lost 2 bases, the J end lost 8 bases, and 21 bases lay between the germline ends. Germline V gene sequence: CDR1 MNHEY, CDR2 SMNVEV (reference sequence). The CDR3 loop reads CASSLKAGDLPSGYTF. DNA of the CDR3: TGTGCCAGCAGTTTAAAAGCGGGTGACCTCCCCTCCGGCTACACCTTC.

This chain joins TRBV4-1 and TRBJ2-3, with 11 bases fitting TRBD2. With V trimmed by 4 bases and J by 2 bases, 8 bases remained unmatched. CDR1 is MGHRA, CDR2 YSYEKL, per germline. CDR3 length equals 17 residues. For the CDR3, the DNA is TGCGCCAGCAGCCTTAGACTAGCGGGATTAGACACAGATACGCAGTATTTT. Its protein is CASSLRLAGLDTDTQYF.

V is TRBV28 and J is TRBJ1-1; possible D gene TRBD1, 6 bases. CDR1 is MDHEN, CDR2 SYDVKM, per germline. V shed 2 bases and J shed 10 bases, with 8 bases lying between them. This CDR3 has 11 residues. CDR3 amino acids: CASSLKQGAFF. CDR3 sequence (DNA): TGTGCCAGCAGTTTAAAACAGGGAGCTTTCTTT.

This rearrangement joins TRBV7-6 to TRBJ1-5, with D perhaps TRBD1 (5 bases). Germline V gene lookup returns CDR1 SGHVS and CDR2 FNYEAQ. Trimming cost V 2 bases and J 5 bases, with 10 bases left between them. The CDR3 is 14 residues long. CDR3 sequence: CASSLLGADQPQHF. The CDR3 DNA follows: TGTGCCAGCAGCTTATTAGGGGCCGATCAGCCCCAGCATTTT.

The gene calls are TRBV25-1 and TRBJ2-3; a weak D match, TRBD2 (6 bases). V lost 3 bases and J 2 bases, leaving 12 bases between the germline ends. Germline V gives CDR1 MGHDK, CDR2 SYGVNS. CDR3 length equals 15 residues. CDR3 in DNA: TGTGCCAGCAGTGATGCGGGGTCAAACACAGATACGCAGTATTTT. Its protein product is CASSDAGSNTDTQYF.

This sequence joins TRBV10-1 and TRBJ2-2, with 8 bases identical to TRBD1. Germline V lookup: CDR1 WNHNN, CDR2 SYGVQD (reference sequence). With V trimmed by 7 bases and J by 1 base, 5 bases remained unmatched. The CDR3 consists of 15 residues. Here the CDR3 DNA reads TGCGCCAGCAAGTCAGGGACAGGGAACACCGGGGAGCTGTTTTTT. Residues: CASKSGTGNTGELFF.

The gene calls are TRBV15 and TRBJ2-1; D uncertain. The V end was cut by 0 bases, the J end by 8 bases, with 20 bases between. The length of the CDR3 is 17 residues. CDR1 LNHNV and CDR2 YYDKDF come from the germline V gene (reference sequence). The CDR3 region is CATSRDVKAPRQDEQFF. CDR3 in DNA: TGTGCCACCAGCAGAGATGTGAAGGCACCCCGGCAGGATGAGCAGTTCTTC.

The chain employs TRBV7-6 and TRBJ1-3; D gene ambiguous. Trimming cost V 4 bases and J 4 bases, with 17 bases left between them. Germline assignment: CDR1 SGHVS and CDR2 FNYEAQ. The CDR3 is 16 residues long. In nucleotides, the CDR3 is TGTGCCAGCAGCTCGATGACTCAACTGGCAGGAAACACCATATATTTT. Its translation is CASSSMTQLAGNTIYF.

This chain connects TRBV30 to TRBJ1-5; D perhaps matches TRBD1 (5 bases). The CDR3 is 14 residues long. The germline V gene encodes CDR1 GTSNPN and CDR2 SVGIG (reference sequence). V was shortened by 5 bases and J by 5 bases, with 16 bases between the two germline ends. The chain's CDR3 is CAWGHLAGHQPQHF. CDR3 in DNA: TGTGCCTGGGGACATCTTGCGGGGCATCAGCCCCAGCATTTT. Variable domain in full (rest from reference TRBV30 and TRBJ1-5): SQTIHQWPATLVQPVGSPLSLECTVEGTSNPNLYWYRQAAGRGLQLLFYSVGIGQISSEVPQNLSASRPQDRQFILSSKKLLLSDSGFYLCAWGHLAGHQPQHFGDGTRLSIL.

This chain connects TRBV5-1 to TRBJ2-7; perhaps TRBD1 as D (7 bases). V lost 4 bases to trimming and J lost 3 bases, with 17 bases between them. The CDR3 length is 15 residues. The V gene's germline CDR1 is SGHRS and CDR2 YFSETQ. The CDR3 protein is CASSPTGVGGYEQYF. Here the CDR3 DNA reads TGCGCCAGCAGCCCAACAGGGGTGGGGGGCTACGAGCAGTACTTC. The variable domain in full, completed from reference TRBV5-1 and TRBJ2-7, reads KAGVTQTPRYLIKTRGQQVTLSCSPISGHRSVSWYQQTPGQGLQFLFEYFSETQRNKGNFPGRFSGRQFSNSRSEMNVSTLELGDSALYLCASSPTGVGGYEQYFGPGTRLTVT.

The J gene is TRBJ1-1, the V gene TRBV6-5; D unclear. The CDR3 runs 13 residues. CDR1 is MNHEY, CDR2 SVGAGI, per germline. Trimming took off 5 bases at V and 2 bases at J, with 9 bases between the two ends. The CDR3: CASSRGVNTEAFF. The CDR3 bases are TGTGCCAGCAGTCGCGGGGTTAACACTGAAGCTTTCTTT.